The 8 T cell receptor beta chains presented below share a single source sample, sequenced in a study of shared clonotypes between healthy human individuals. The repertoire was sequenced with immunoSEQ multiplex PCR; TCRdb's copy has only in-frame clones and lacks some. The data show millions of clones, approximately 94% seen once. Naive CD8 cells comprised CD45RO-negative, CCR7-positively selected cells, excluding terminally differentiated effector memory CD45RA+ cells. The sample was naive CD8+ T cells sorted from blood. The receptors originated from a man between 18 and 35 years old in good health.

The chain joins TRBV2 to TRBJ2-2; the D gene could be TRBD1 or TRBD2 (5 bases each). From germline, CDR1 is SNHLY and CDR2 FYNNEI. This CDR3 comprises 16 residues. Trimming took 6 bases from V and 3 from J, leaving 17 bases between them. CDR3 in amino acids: CASRKATGADTGELFF. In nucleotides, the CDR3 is TGTGCCAGCAGGAAAGCGACCGGGGCGGACACCGGGGAGCTGTTTTTT.

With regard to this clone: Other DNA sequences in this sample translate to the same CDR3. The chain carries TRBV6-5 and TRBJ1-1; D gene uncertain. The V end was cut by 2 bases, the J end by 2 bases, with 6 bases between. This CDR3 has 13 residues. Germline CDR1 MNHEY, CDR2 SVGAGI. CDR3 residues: CASSYGINTEAFF. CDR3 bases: TGTGCCAGCAGTTACGGGATTAACACTGAAGCTTTCTTT.

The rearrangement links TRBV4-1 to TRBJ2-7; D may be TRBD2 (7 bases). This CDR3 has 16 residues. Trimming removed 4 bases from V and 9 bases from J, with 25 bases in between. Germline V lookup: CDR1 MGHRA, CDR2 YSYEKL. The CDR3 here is CASSLWEGVSDIGQYF. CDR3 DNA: TGCGCCAGCAGCCTTTGGGAGGGGGTAAGCGATATCGGGCAGTACTTC.

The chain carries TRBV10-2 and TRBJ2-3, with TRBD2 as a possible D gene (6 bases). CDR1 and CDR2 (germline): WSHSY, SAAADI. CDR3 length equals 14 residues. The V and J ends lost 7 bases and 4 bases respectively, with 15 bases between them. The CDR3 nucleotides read TGCGCCAGCACGGAGGGAAAAGGGGCAGATACGCAGTATTTT. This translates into CASTEGKGADTQYF.

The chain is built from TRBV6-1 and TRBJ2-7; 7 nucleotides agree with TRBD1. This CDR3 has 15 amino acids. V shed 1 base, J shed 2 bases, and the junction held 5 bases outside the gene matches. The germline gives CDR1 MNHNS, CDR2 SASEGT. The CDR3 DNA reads TGTGCCAGCAGTGAAGGTTACAGGGGTCCCTACGAGCAGTACTTC. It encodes CASSEGYRGPYEQYF.

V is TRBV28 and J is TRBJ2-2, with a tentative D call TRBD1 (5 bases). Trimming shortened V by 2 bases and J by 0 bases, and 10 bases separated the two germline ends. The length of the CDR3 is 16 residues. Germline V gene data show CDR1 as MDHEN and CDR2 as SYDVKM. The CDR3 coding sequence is TGTGCCAGCAGTTTAAGGGTACAGGCGAACACCGGGGAGCTGTTTTTT. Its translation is CASSLRVQANTGELFF. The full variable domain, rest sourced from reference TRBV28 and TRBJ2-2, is DVKVTQSSRYLVKRTGEKVFLECVQDMDHENMFWYRQDPGLGLRLIYFSYDVKMKEKGDIPEGYSVSREKKERFSLILESASTNQTSMYLCASSLRVQANTGELFFGEGSRLTVL.

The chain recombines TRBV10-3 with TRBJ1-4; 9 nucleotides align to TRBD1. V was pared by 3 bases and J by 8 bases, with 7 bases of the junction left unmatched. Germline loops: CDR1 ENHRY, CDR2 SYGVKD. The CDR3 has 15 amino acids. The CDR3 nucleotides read TGTGCCATCAGTGACACAGGGGGCTGGGAGGAAAAACTGTTTTTT. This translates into CAISDTGGWEEKLFF.

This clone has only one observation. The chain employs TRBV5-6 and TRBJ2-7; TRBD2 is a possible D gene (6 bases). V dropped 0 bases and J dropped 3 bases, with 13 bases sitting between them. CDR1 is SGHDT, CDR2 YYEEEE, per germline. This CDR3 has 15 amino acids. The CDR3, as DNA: TGTGCCAGCAGCTTGGACGTGGGGGGTCACTACGAGCAGTACTTC. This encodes CASSLDVGGHYEQYF.